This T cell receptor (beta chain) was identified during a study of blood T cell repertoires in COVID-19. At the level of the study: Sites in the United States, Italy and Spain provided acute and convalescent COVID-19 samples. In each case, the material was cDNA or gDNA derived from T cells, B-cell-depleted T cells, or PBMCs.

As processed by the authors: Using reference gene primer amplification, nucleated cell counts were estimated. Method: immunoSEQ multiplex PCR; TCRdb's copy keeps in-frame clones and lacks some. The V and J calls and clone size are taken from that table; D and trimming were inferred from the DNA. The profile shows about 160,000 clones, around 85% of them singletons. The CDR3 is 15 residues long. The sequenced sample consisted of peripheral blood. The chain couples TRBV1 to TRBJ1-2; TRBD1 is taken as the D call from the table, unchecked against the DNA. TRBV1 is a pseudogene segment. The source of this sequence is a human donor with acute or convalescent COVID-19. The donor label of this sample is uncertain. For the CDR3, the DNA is TGCACCAGCAGCCAAGGAGGCGAGACAGGGGAAGGCTACACCTTC. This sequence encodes CTSSQGGETGEGYTF.